The entry below describes one T cell receptor beta chain. MiXCR, run by TCRdb on the 5' RACE reads, gives a single entry per CDR3 protein. The sample has fewer than 650,000 distinct CDR3 sequences, less than 25% seen once; the top ten hold roughly 9.1%. This sample was included in a study of T-cell memory formation after mild COVID-19. V was pared by 1 base and J by 1 base, with 10 bases between. Germline V gives CDR1 DFQATT, CDR2 SNEGSKA (reference sequence). The CDR3 consists of 14 residues. Sequenced material: PBMCs or a T cell subset sorted from them (not recorded which). The sequence was obtained from an adult woman who had mild COVID-19 (a few samples of this study predate the infection). Cell type and time point are not known. The chain is built from TRBV20-1 and TRBJ1-1, with D possibly matching TRBD1 (5 bases). The CDR3 sequence is CSARGQGRNTEAFF. The CDR3 DNA reads as TGCAGTGCTAGAGGGCAGGGTCGGAACACTGAAGCTTTCTTT.